This T cell receptor beta chain came from a study of memory CD4+ T cells and cytomegalovirus serostatus. Study conclusions and caveats: About 40% of the roughly 150 known CMV-associated TCRbeta sequences appeared in CD4+ memory. The CMV-associated TCR signature appears largely within the CD4+ memory repertoire.

Clones were read by immunoSEQ multiplex PCR, and TCRdb kept only the in-frame ones, dropping some. This table has roughly 40,000 clones, roughly 83% appearing once. Single viable CD3+CD4+CD8-CD45RO+ cells were sorted as the memory CD4+ T cells. Donors' CMV status reflects serum IgG against pp150, pp28, p38, p52. A remark on this clone: Its antigen is not known.

This TCR came from an adult in good health and CMV-seronegative. The source material was memory CD4+ T cells from blood.

The CDR3 region has the DNA TGTGCCAGCAGCGCCCAGACTAGTTCCCAAGAGACCCAGTACTTC. Its translation is CASSAQTSSQETQYF. The chain uses TRBV11-3 and TRBJ2-5; D might be TRBD2 (6 bases). V lost 5 bases and J 1 base, leaving 14 bases between the germline ends. Germline lookup yields CDR1 SGHNT and CDR2 YENEEA. The length of the CDR3 is 15 residues.